The 7 T cell receptor beta chains in this list originate from one sample, sequenced in a study of blood T cell repertoires in COVID-19 (dated by TCRdb to 2020 to 2022). The protocol used for the library was the immunoSEQ multiplex PCR assay. This is the immuneACCESS table as TCRdb keeps it, with only in-frame sequences that have V and J called. A part of the clones is gone; compared with another copy, unresolved V genes explain less than half, and the rest is unexplained. The sample table lists tens of thousands of clones, roughly 89% of them with a count of one. 4.5% to 5% of the sample comes from the top ten. Sample: peripheral blood. These TCRs come from a woman aged 45 to 65 with active COVID-19.

This sequence joins TRBV4-1 and TRBJ2-3, with 10 bases aligning to TRBD1. The CDR3 length is 17 residues. CDR1 and CDR2 (germline): MGHRA, YSYEKL. J was trimmed by 2 bases and V by 4 bases; bases with no gene match: 9. CDR3 loop: CASSPRTGGVNTDTQYF. CDR3 DNA: TGCGCCAGCAGCCCCCGGACAGGGGGAGTAAACACAGATACGCAGTATTTT.

The genes are TRBV19 and TRBJ1-5; 8 bases map to TRBD1. Germline V gene sequence: CDR1 LNHDA, CDR2 SQIVND (reference sequence). CDR3 length: 16 amino acids. V dropped 4 bases and J dropped 4; count of bases not matched to a gene: 9. CDR3 sequence (DNA): TGTGCCAGTAGTAGGTCCGGGACAGGTGGAAATCAGCCCCAGCATTTT. Amino acid sequence: CASSRSGTGGNQPQHF.

This clone has only one observation. The rearrangement links TRBV19 to TRBJ2-7; 11 positions match TRBD2. The CDR3 is made up of 16 amino acids. Germline V gives CDR1 LNHDA, CDR2 SQIVND (reference sequence). The V gene end was trimmed by 2 bases and the J gene end by 6 bases; junction bases not matched to a gene: 9. The CDR3 is CASSINSGRAVSEQYF. CDR3 DNA: TGTGCCAGTAGTATAAATAGCGGGAGGGCCGTGAGCGAGCAGTACTTC.

The CDR3 DNA sequence: TGTGCCAGCTCACCTGGATTAGGGGACACTGAAGCTTTCTTT. Protein product: CASSPGLGDTEAFF. This chain connects TRBV18 to TRBJ1-1; the D gene is possibly TRBD1 (5 bases). The CDR3 length is 14 residues. CDR1 KGHSH and CDR2 LQKENI come from the germline V gene. The ends were cut back, 3 bases at V and 3 bases at J, with 11 bases in the middle.

V and J are TRBV5-1 and TRBJ2-4; 13 bases agree with TRBD2. Germline CDR1 is SGHRS and CDR2 is YFSETQ. Trimming at V came to 3 bases and at J to 13 bases, leaving 10 bases not matched to a gene. The CDR3 covers 15 residues. DNA of the CDR3: TGCGCCAGCAGCTCTACCGGACTAGCGGGAGTCCTACAGTACTTC. Protein sequence: CASSSTGLAGVLQYF.

J is TRBJ2-2 and V is TRBV28; D is perhaps TRBD1 (5 bases). Per the germline V gene, CDR1 is MDHEN and CDR2 is SYDVKM. The CDR3 loop spans 16 amino acids. Trimming pared 3 bases from V and 1 base from J, leaving 12 bases between. CDR3 protein: CASSLMGHGNTGELFF. CDR3 bases: TGTGCCAGCAGTTTGATGGGGCATGGGAACACCGGGGAGCTGTTTTTT.

The rearrangement uses TRBV6-1 and TRBJ1-1; D perhaps matches TRBD1 (5 bases). Trimming pared 2 bases from V and 12 bases from J, leaving 22 bases between. CDR1 and CDR2 from the germline V gene are MNHNS and SASEGT. The length of the CDR3 is 15 residues. CDR3 bases: TGTGCCAGCAGTGAACCGACGGCAGGGATGATTGGGCCTTTCTTT. Amino acid sequence: CASSEPTAGMIGPFF.